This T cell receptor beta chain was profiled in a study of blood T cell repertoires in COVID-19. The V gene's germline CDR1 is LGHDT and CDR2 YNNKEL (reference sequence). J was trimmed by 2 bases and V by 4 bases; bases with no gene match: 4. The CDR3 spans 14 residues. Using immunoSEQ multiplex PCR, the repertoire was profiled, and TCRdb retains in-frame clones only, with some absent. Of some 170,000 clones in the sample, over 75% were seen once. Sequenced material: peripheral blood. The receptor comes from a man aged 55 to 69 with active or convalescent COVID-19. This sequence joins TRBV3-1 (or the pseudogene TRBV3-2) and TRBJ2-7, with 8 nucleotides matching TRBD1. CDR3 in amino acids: CASSPYRGAYEQYF. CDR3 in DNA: TGTGCCAGCAGCCCCTACAGGGGGGCCTACGAGCAGTACTTC.